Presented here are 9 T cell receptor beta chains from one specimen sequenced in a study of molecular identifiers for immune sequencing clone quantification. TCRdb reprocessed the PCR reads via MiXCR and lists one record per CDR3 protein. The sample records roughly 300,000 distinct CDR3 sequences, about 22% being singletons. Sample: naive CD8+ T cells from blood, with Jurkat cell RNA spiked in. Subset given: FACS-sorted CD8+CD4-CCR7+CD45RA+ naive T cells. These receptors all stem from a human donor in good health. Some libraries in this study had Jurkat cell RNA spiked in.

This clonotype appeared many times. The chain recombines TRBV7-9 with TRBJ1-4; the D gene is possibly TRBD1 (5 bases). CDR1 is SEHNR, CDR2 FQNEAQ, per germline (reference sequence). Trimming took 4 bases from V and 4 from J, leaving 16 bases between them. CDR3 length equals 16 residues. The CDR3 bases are TGTGCCAGCAGCTCTTACTCAGGGTCGGTTAATGAAAAACTGTTTTTT. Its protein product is CASSSYSGSVNEKLFF.

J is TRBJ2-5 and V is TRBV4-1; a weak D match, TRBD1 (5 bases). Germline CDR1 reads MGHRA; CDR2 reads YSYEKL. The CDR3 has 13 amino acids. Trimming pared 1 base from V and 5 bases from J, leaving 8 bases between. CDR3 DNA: TGCGCCAGCAGCCAAGGACAGAGTGAGACCCAGTACTTC. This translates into CASSQGQSETQYF.

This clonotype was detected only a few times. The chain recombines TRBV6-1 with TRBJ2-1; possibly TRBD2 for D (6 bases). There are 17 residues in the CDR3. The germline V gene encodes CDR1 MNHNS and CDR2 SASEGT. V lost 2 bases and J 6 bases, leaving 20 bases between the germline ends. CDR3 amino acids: CASSERKRLGGSNEQFF. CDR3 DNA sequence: TGTGCCAGCAGTGAACGCAAGCGGTTAGGAGGGAGCAATGAGCAGTTCTTC.

CDR3 coding DNA: TGTGCCAGCTCACCGGACGGGACTGTTTTGACCAACGTCCTGACTTTC. It codes for CASSPDGTVLTNVLTF. This chain joins TRBV18 and TRBJ2-6; a possible D gene is TRBD2 (6 bases). The germline V gene has CDR1 KGHSH and CDR2 LQKENI. The CDR3 is 16 amino acids. V was cut by 3 bases and J by 8 bases, with 17 bases left in between.

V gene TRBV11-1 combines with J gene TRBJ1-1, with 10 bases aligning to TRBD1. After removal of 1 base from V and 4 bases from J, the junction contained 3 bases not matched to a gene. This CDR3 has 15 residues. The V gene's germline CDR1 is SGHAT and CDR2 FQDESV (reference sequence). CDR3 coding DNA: TGTGCCAGCAGCTTAGTGGGACAGGGGTCCACTGAAGCTTTCTTT. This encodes CASSLVGQGSTEAFF.

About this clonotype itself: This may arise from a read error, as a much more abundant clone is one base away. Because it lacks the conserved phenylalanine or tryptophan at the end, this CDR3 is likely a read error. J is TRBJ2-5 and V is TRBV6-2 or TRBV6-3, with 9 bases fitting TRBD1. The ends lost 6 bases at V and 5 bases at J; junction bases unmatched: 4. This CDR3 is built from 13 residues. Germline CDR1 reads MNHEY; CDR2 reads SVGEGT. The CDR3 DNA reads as TGTGCCAGCAGGCGGACAGGGGAGGAGACCCAGTACTTA. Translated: CASRRTGEETQYL.

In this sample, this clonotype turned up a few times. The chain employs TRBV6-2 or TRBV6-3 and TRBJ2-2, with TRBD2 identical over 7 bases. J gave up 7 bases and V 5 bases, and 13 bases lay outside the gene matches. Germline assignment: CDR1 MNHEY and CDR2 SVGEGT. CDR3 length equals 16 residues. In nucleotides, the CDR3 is TGTGCCAGCAGTCAAGCGGGACCCGTCCCAGGCGGGGAGCTGTTTTTT. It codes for CASSQAGPVPGGELFF.

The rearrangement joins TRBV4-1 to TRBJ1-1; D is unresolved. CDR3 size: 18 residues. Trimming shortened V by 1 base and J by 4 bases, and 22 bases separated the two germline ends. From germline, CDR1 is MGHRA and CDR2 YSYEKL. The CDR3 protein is CASSQVTNWEVGSTEAFF. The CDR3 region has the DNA TGCGCCAGCAGCCAAGTGACAAACTGGGAGGTGGGTAGCACTGAAGCTTTCTTT.

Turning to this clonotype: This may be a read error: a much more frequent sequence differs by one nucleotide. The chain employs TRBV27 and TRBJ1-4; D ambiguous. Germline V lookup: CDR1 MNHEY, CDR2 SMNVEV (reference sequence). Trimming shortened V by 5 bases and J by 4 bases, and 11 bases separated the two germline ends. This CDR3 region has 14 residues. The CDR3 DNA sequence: TGTGCCAGCAGTCTAATAGGGTTTAATGAAAAACTGTTTTTT. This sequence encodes CASSLIGFNEKLFF.